This section outlines one TCR beta chain sequence together with its context. What it recognizes is unknown. These data are taken from a study of T cells expressing NK-cell markers. Study summary: Sorted CD3+CD56+NKG2C+, CD3+CD56+NKG2C- and CD3+CD56-NKG2C+ T-cell subsets were beta-chain profiled. Study findings and constraints: Several donors showed these clonotypes also leading the CD3+CD56-NKG2C+ fraction. It was still unclear whether expanded NKG2C+ T cell clones were HCMV specific.

TCRdb reprocessed the 5' RACE reads; each CDR3 protein has one entry and no DNA is given. The specimen's table records 300,000 to 500,000 distinct CDR3 sequences. In germline, CDR1 is SGHRS, CDR2 YFSETQ. This CDR3 region has 16 residues. This receptor was identified in a woman between 50 and 59 years old in good health. This chain links TRBV5-1 with TRBJ2-3; TCRdb picks TRBD1, but there is no DNA to check that call. The specimen sequenced was blood T cells: a sorted CD56 or NKG2C T cell subset, CD4+ or CD8+ T cells, or bulk PBMC T cells (not recorded which). The CDR3 reads CASSAETGRTTDTQYF.